The 30 T cell receptor beta chains below come from one sample, sequenced in a study of CD8 T cells in Susac syndrome. A quantity of about 0.5 to 1 ug RNA underwent reverse transcription using random hexamers. TCRdb fed the immunoSEQ multiplex PCR reads into MiXCR, producing one record per CDR3 protein. The table shows about 180,000 distinct CDR3 sequences, with 90% to 95% occurring only once. Source material: CD4+ T cells from PBMCs. Every receptor here comes from a human donor with Susac syndrome.

The gene calls are TRBV5-1 and TRBJ2-1, with D possibly called TRBD1 or TRBD2 (5 bases each). The CDR3 is 14 residues long. The ends were cut back, 6 bases at V and 6 bases at J, with 16 bases in the middle. Germline CDR1 reads SGHRS; CDR2 reads YFSETQ. CDR3 sequence (DNA): TGCGCCAGCACCCGGGACCCAAGCACCAATGAGCAGTTCTTC. Its protein is CASTRDPSTNEQFF.

This chain connects TRBV3-1 to TRBJ2-2; D not resolved. This CDR3 is 12 amino acids long. Germline V CDR1 and CDR2: LGHDT, YNNKEL (reference sequence). V was clipped by 4 bases and J by 8 bases, with 8 bases between them. CDR3 DNA sequence: TGTGCCAGCAGCCCTTCGATGGGGGAGCTGTTTTTT. This translates into CASSPSMGELFF.

The chain uses TRBV7-8 and TRBJ1-3, with D possibly TRBD1 on 6 matching bases. The CDR3 consists of 14 residues. Germline V CDR1 and CDR2: SGHVS, FQNEAQ. Trimming took 8 bases from V and 4 from J, leaving 15 bases between them. This chain's CDR3 is CASGSQGIGNTIYF. CDR3 nucleotides: TGTGCCAGCGGATCACAGGGAATCGGAAACACCATATATTTT.

The V and J genes are TRBV11-2 and TRBJ1-2; D is ambiguous. Trimming removed 1 base at V and 1 base at J, with 10 bases between. Germline assignment: CDR1 SGHAT and CDR2 FQNNGV. The CDR3 is 15 amino acids. The CDR3 sequence: CASSLGQVFNYGYTF. The CDR3 DNA is TGTGCCAGCAGCTTAGGGCAGGTTTTTAACTATGGCTACACCTTC.

V is TRBV7-8 and J is TRBJ1-1; D ambiguous. The CDR3 covers 15 residues. Germline V CDR1 and CDR2: SGHVS, FQNEAQ. V lost 0 bases to trimming and J lost 0 bases, with 8 bases between them. The CDR3, as DNA: TGTGCCAGCAGCTTAGCGGGGTCCATGAACACTGAAGCTTTCTTT. It specifies CASSLAGSMNTEAFF.

The rearrangement joins TRBV7-9 to TRBJ1-1; unclear D gene. This CDR3 has 16 residues. Trimming removed 5 bases at V and 0 bases at J, with 16 bases between. Looked up from germline, CDR1 is SEHNR and CDR2 is FQNEAQ (reference sequence). In nucleotides, the CDR3 is TGTGCCAGCAGCCCCCGCCGACTGAAGTTGAACACTGAAGCTTTCTTT. This gives the protein CASSPRRLKLNTEAFF.

V is TRBV20-1 and J is TRBJ2-3, with 11 bases identical to TRBD2. The CDR3 runs to 17 residues. CDR1 is DFQATT, CDR2 SNEGSKA, per germline (reference sequence). The V segment lost 1 base and the J segment 2 bases; nucleotides outside the gene matches: 8. CDR3 DNA sequence: TGCAGTGCTAGAGGTTTAGCGGGGGGGGTCCACACAGATACGCAGTATTTT. Translated: CSARGLAGGVHTDTQYF.

The V gene is TRBV4-3, the J gene TRBJ2-1; the D call may be TRBD1 or TRBD2 (5 bases each). V was cut by 4 bases and J by 7 bases, with 17 bases left in between. The germline V gene encodes CDR1 LGHNA and CDR2 YSLEER. The CDR3 loop spans 15 amino acids. The CDR3 DNA follows: TGCGCCAGCAGCCTAGGAACAGGTCCGGGGAATGAGCAGTTCTTC. It encodes CASSLGTGPGNEQFF.

V gene TRBV7-6 combines with J gene TRBJ2-7; D is perhaps TRBD1 (6 bases). Per the germline V gene, CDR1 is SGHVS and CDR2 is FNYEAQ. The CDR3 spans 14 residues. Between the trimmed V and J ends, which lost 5 bases and 4 bases, there was a span of 15 bases. CDR3 sequence (DNA): TGTGCCAGCAGCCCCACAGGGATCGGGTACGAGCAGTACTTC. It codes for CASSPTGIGYEQYF.

The chain carries TRBV15 and TRBJ2-5, with no clear D. Trimming removed 4 bases from V and 0 bases from J, with 6 bases in between. This CDR3 has 13 residues. Germline V gene lookup returns CDR1 LNHNV and CDR2 YYDKDF (reference sequence). CDR3 coding DNA: TGTGCCACCAGCAACAGTCACCAAGAGACCCAGTACTTC. This codes for CATSNSHQETQYF.

Points on this clonotype: A junction end diverges from the germline sequence, so it may reflect a read error. The chain couples TRBV7-7 to TRBJ2-5; TRBD1 aligns across 7 bases. This CDR3 contains 14 residues. Germline V gene data show CDR1 as SSHAT and CDR2 as FNYEAQ (reference sequence). The CDR3 DNA follows: TGTGCTAGCAGTCCTACAGGGGTCCCGTCGGCCCAGTACTTC. Translation gives CASSPTGVPSAQYF.

The table lists this clonotype with a count of one. The chain combines TRBV5-6 with TRBJ2-3; D might be TRBD1 (6 bases). The germline CDR1 and CDR2 sequences are SGHDT and YYEEEE. The CDR3 has 13 amino acids. V gave up 4 bases and J gave up 4 bases, with 10 bases separating them. CDR3 bases: TGTGCCAGCAGCCCACAGGGCGCAGATACGCAGTATTTT. Encoded protein: CASSPQGADTQYF. Supplemented by reference TRBV5-6 and TRBJ2-3, the full variable domain reads DAGVTQSPTHLIKTRGQQVTLRCSPKSGHDTVSWYQQALGQGPQFIFQYYEEEERQRGNFPDRFSGHQFPNYSSELNVNALLLGDSALYLCASSPQGADTQYFGPGTRLTVL.

The J gene is TRBJ1-1, the V gene TRBV7-9, with D unclear. CDR1 SEHNR and CDR2 FQNEAQ come from the germline V gene (reference sequence). This CDR3 spans 14 amino acids. Trimming removed 2 bases from V and 0 bases from J, with 7 bases in between. CDR3 coding DNA: TGTGCCAGCAGCTTACCTAACATGAACACTGAAGCTTTCTTT. It yields the protein CASSLPNMNTEAFF.

The chain is built from TRBV6-1 and TRBJ2-1, with TRBD2 matching 14 bases. The J segment lost 5 bases and the V segment lost 5 bases, leaving 8 bases of the junction unmatched. CDR1 MNHNS and CDR2 SASEGT come from the germline V gene. The CDR3 runs to 17 residues. The CDR3 here is CASSTGLAGGRDNEQFF. The CDR3 DNA reads TGTGCCAGCAGTACCGGACTAGCGGGGGGCCGGGACAATGAGCAGTTCTTC.

The V call is TRBV20-1, the J call TRBJ2-3, with D hard to call. The CDR3 totals 10 residues. Germline CDR1 reads DFQATT; CDR2 reads SNEGSKA (reference sequence). The V gene lost 3 bases and the J gene lost 6 bases, with 4 bases spanning the gap. CDR3 amino acids: CSASGDTQYF. DNA for the CDR3: TGCAGTGCTAGCGGGGATACGCAGTATTTT.

The chain employs TRBV7-2 and TRBJ1-6; weak D call: TRBD1 (5 bases). The CDR3 totals 15 residues. From germline, CDR1 is SGHTA and CDR2 FQGNSA. Between the trimmed V and J ends, which lost 1 base and 2 bases, there was a span of 6 bases. The CDR3 reads CASSLETAYNSPLHF. CDR3 sequence (DNA): TGTGCCAGCAGCTTAGAGACAGCCTATAATTCACCCCTCCACTTT.

The chain joins TRBV9 to TRBJ2-7, with TRBD1 matching over 9 bases. The CDR3 is 15 residues long. With 4 bases clipped from V and 3 bases from J, the junction kept 8 bases outside the gene matches. CDR1 is SGDLS, CDR2 YYNGEE, per germline. CDR3 DNA: TGTGCCAGCAGCCCCCACGACAGGGGGGGCTACGAGCAGTACTTC. Its translation is CASSPHDRGGYEQYF.

The V and J genes are TRBV7-3 and TRBJ2-2, with D possibly being TRBD2 (5 bases). The V and J ends lost 5 bases and 1 base respectively, with 11 bases between them. The CDR3 is made up of 15 amino acids. Germline lookup yields CDR1 SGHTA and CDR2 FQGTGA. For the CDR3, the DNA is TGTGCCAGCAGCCCCCGACGGGGGAACACCGGGGAGCTGTTTTTT. As protein: CASSPRRGNTGELFF.

The rearrangement links TRBV20-1 to TRBJ1-2, with D unclear. Germline CDR1 DFQATT, CDR2 SNEGSKA (reference sequence). The CDR3 consists of 16 residues. V was clipped by 2 bases and J by 0 bases, with 16 bases between them. CDR3 protein: CSARSPILGANYGYTF. The CDR3 DNA is TGCAGTGCTAGATCGCCTATACTAGGCGCTAACTATGGCTACACCTTC.

The rearrangement links TRBV20-1 to TRBJ2-2; D might be TRBD1 (6 bases). V gave up 2 bases and J gave up 7 bases, with 17 bases separating them. The CDR3 totals 15 residues. Looked up from germline, CDR1 is DFQATT and CDR2 is SNEGSKA (reference sequence). The CDR3 loop reads CSARPFTGKGGELFF. In DNA form, the CDR3 reads TGCAGTGCTAGACCATTTACAGGGAAGGGCGGGGAGCTGTTTTTT.

V and J are TRBV20-1 and TRBJ1-2, with D possibly being TRBD1 (6 bases). Germline loops: CDR1 DFQATT, CDR2 SNEGSKA (reference sequence). Trimming stripped 3 bases from V and 8 bases from J, with 16 bases between. The CDR3 is 13 amino acids. The CDR3 nucleotides are TGCAGTGCTAGCGAAACAGGGAGAAGAGGCTACACCTTC. Its translation: CSASETGRRGYTF.

The chain employs TRBV2 and TRBJ2-5; D is undetermined. V gave up 8 bases and J gave up 2 bases, with 9 bases separating them. CDR3 length: 12 residues. CDR1 and CDR2 (germline): SNHLY, FYNNEI. The CDR3 loop reads CASGILQETQYF. Written as DNA, the CDR3 is TGTGCCAGCGGTATACTACAAGAGACCCAGTACTTC.

As concerns this clonotype: Compared with germline, one end of the junction differs, possibly owing to a read error. The CDR3 DNA sequence: TGTGCCAGCAGCTTGTCCATCAGCCTTCAGGACAGGGGGCAAAGATGTCTCTTT. It encodes CASSLSISLQDRGQRCLF. The chain uses TRBV5-6 and TRBJ1-1; the match to TRBD1 covers 11 bases. The CDR3 is 18 amino acids. Germline assignment: CDR1 SGHDT and CDR2 YYEEEE.

V and J are TRBV4-2 and TRBJ2-7, with 7 positions matching TRBD1. This CDR3 has 15 residues. V lost 3 bases and J lost 0; bases outside the gene matches: 5. The germline gives CDR1 LGHNA, CDR2 YNFKEQ. CDR3 in amino acids: CASSQPGQPSYEQYF. The CDR3 DNA reads as TGTGCCAGCAGCCAGCCGGGACAGCCCTCCTACGAGCAGTACTTC.

Here the CDR3 reads CASSQALLAGGTDTQYF. CDR3 DNA sequence: TGCGCCAGCAGCCAAGCGCTCCTAGCGGGGGGAACAGATACGCAGTATTTT. This rearrangement joins TRBV4-3 to TRBJ2-3; 11 bases line up with TRBD2. Germline V lookup: CDR1 LGHNA, CDR2 YSLEER. The V segment lost 1 base and the J segment 3 bases; nucleotides outside the gene matches: 6. The CDR3 runs 17 residues.

The chain joins TRBV21-1 to TRBJ2-1; no DNA check was done on the table's D call, TRBD1. TRBV21-1 is given as a pseudogene. The CDR3 consists of 14 residues. The chain's CDR3 is CASSKKDRENEQFF. CDR3 nucleotides: TGTGCCAGCAGCAAAAAGGACAGGGAAAATGAGCAGTTCTTC.

The chain recombines TRBV5-1 with TRBJ1-1; unclear D gene. CDR3 length: 15 residues. The germline V gene encodes CDR1 SGHRS and CDR2 YFSETQ. The V end was cut by 5 bases, the J end by 0 bases, with 14 bases between. The CDR3 DNA is TGCGCCAGCAGGGGCAGTCCAGATTTGAACACTGAAGCTTTCTTT. Protein: CASRGSPDLNTEAFF.

The chain employs TRBV29-1 and TRBJ1-2; the D is unclear. V lost 7 bases, J lost 1 base, and 16 bases lay in between. In germline, CDR1 is SQVTM, CDR2 ANQGSEA. CDR3 size: 14 residues. CDR3 DNA sequence: TGCAGCGCCCTCGAGCGGCAGAGTAACTATGGCTACACCTTC. Translated: CSALERQSNYGYTF.

This chain joins TRBV7-9 and TRBJ2-1, with 9 nucleotides matching TRBD2. V lost 5 bases to trimming and J lost 7 bases; unmatched junction nucleotides: 12. This CDR3 contains 16 residues. The V gene's germline CDR1 is SEHNR and CDR2 FQNEAQ (reference sequence). Here the CDR3 reads CASSPTRASGENEQFF. The CDR3 coding sequence is TGTGCCAGCAGCCCCACACGTGCTAGCGGGGAGAATGAGCAGTTCTTC.

This chain joins TRBV4-2 and TRBJ2-5; 7 positions agree with TRBD1. Per germline, CDR1 LGHNA and CDR2 YNFKEQ. This CDR3 region has 14 residues. The trim removed 1 base at V and 3 bases at J, leaving 2 bases unmatched. CDR3 region: CASSQAQGKETQYF. The CDR3 DNA sequence: TGTGCCAGCAGCCAAGCACAGGGGAAAGAGACCCAGTACTTC.